The entry that follows covers one T cell receptor beta chain sequence. Its cognate antigen is unknown. The CDR3 has 14 residues. Germline V gives CDR1 SGHTA, CDR2 FQGTGA. Losses at the gene ends were 5 bases for V and 5 bases for J; bases not matched to a gene: 5. CD3+CD4+ and CD3+CD8+ cells were FACS-sorted from thawed unstimulated PBMCs. The record originates from a study of T cell clones after liver transplantation. Study context: As an antigen-independent comparator, third-party-reactive TCRbeta sequences came from pre-transplant mixed lymphocyte reactions. Timepoints were pre-transplant, pre-withdrawal, and after withdrawal was completed or failed. Study results and caveats: Small, mixed patient groups and varying post-transplant times limit these conclusions.

Profiled with immunoSEQ multiplex PCR; TCRdb holds only in-frame clones, not every one. The sample records roughly 80,000 clones, less than 90% being singletons. Specimen: CD4+ T cells from blood, collected at the 22-month timepoint. The V and J genes are TRBV7-3 and TRBJ2-5; the match to TRBD2 covers 10 bases. The origin of this receptor is a human patient who received a liver transplant. T cells may partly derive from the graft donor. Here the CDR3 DNA reads TGTGCCAGCAGCCCCGGGACTAGCGTGGAGACCCAGTACTTC. Translated: CASSPGTSVETQYF. Full variable domain (remainder filled in from reference TRBV7-3 and TRBJ2-5): GAGVSQTPSNKVTEKGKYVELRCDPISGHTALYWYRQSLGQGPEFLIYFQGTGAADDSGLPNDRFFAVRPEGSVSTLKIQRTERGDSAVYLCASSPGTSVETQYFGPGTRLLVL.